Below, one TCR beta chain is given with its context. This clonotype was detected ten times or more. It lacks a known antigen. The input lacks base qualities; no much larger clone sits a single base away. Per the publication, the treatment or condition label means: allogeneic hematopoietic cell transplantation with graft depleted of TCRalphabeta T cells and CD19 B cells. The children who served as transplant recipients had been given grafts of TCRalphabeta/CD19-depleted allogeneic hematopoietic cells. The data derive from a study of T-cell reconstitution after alpha-beta-depleted transplantation in children (dated by TCRdb to the mid-2010s). Regarding the complete study: T-cell immune reconstitution after TCRalphabeta/CD19-depleted allogeneic hematopoietic cell transplantation in children was quantitatively tracked in the study by means of TCR repertoire profiling. General study outcomes and caveats: In some patients, the high TCRbeta diversity seen at day 60 was put down to recipient T cells and intrathymic progenitors that had survived conditioning. Hyperexpanded clone frequencies declined over subsequent months; after one year, T-cell counts and TCRbeta diversity were mostly attributed to newly produced T cells. The apparently early alphabetaT-cell count recovery about two months after transplant was reportedly dependent on only several hundred rapidly expanded clones derived from non-depleted graft cells.

There are 13 amino acids in the CDR3, from cysteine to phenylalanine inclusive. Solely the CDR3 DNA is kept, with 39 bases framed from the first base. V and J are truncated by 3 bases and 0 bases respectively, leaving an intervening sequence of 9 bases. CDR1 is given as DFQATT and CDR2 as SNEGSKA, both from the germline V gene (reference sequence). The method was PCR. Sequencer: Illumina HiSeq 2500. To normalize quantification of the TCRbeta repertoire, the TCR libraries were built with molecular barcoding that relied on unique molecular identifiers. TCRdb applied fastp at Q25 and MiXCR to the public reads, then kept only in-frame beta chains. Records with the same CDR3 protein are collapsed into one entry carrying the most frequent genes and DNA. The sample has hundreds of thousands of distinct CDR3 sequences on record, approximately 10% of them singletons. The ten largest clones take up 20% to 25% of the sample.

The chain is made from TRBV20-1 and TRBJ2-7; the D gene lacks a confident call. The sequencing used peripheral blood, collected 180 days after TCRalphabeta/CD19-depleted stem cell transplant. This clonotype was sampled from a male patient aged 2 to 10 who had a stem cell transplant for chronic granulomatous disease, so the T cells may come from the graft donor. The CDR3 corresponds to CSASASASYEQYF. The DNA sequence follows: TGCAGTGCTAGTGCCTCGGCCTCCTACGAGCAGTACTTC.